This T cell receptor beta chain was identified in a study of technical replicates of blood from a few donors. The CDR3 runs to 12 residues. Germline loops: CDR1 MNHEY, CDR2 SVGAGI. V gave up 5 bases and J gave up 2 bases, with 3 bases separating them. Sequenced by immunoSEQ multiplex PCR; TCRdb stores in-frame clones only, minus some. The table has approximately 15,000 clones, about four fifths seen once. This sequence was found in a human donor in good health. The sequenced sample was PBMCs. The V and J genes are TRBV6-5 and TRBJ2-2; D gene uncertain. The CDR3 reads CASSLNTGELFF. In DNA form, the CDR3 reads TGTGCCAGCAGTCTTAACACCGGGGAGCTGTTTTTT.